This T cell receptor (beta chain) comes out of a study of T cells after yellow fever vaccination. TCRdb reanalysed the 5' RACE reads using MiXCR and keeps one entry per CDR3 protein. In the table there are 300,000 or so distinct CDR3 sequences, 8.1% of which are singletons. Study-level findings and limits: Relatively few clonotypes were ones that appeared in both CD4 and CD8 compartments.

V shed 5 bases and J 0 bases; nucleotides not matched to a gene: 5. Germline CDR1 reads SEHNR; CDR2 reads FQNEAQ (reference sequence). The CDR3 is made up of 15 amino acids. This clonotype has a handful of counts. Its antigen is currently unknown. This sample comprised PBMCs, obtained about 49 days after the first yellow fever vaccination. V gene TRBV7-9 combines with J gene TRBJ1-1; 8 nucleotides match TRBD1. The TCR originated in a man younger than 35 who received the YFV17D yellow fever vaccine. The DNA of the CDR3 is TGTGCCAGCAGCGCCGGACAGGGAATGAACACTGAAGCTTTCTTT. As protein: CASSAGQGMNTEAFF.